This T cell receptor beta chain was sequenced in a study of blood T cell repertoires in COVID-19. Overall study: From T cells, B-cell-depleted T cells, or PBMCs came the material, which was cDNA or gDNA.

In Seattle, patients joined the study during active infection and were tracked longitudinally. The CDR3 is 14 residues long. V was trimmed by 8 bases and J by 1 base, leaving 14 bases between them. The V gene's germline CDR1 is SGHTA and CDR2 FQGNSA. Only in-frame clones appear in the TCRdb table, and some are missing; sequencing was by immunoSEQ multiplex PCR. The repertoire holds approximately 460,000 clones, with 80% to 90% as singletons. The sequencing input was peripheral blood. The source is a man between 18 and 35 years old with COVID-19, enrolled during active disease. The chain employs TRBV7-2 and TRBJ2-5, with D perhaps matching TRBD2 (5 bases). The CDR3 DNA follows: TGTGCCAGCCGTTTGGAGGTTTCCCAAGAGACCCAGTACTTC. Its translation: CASRLEVSQETQYF.